This T cell receptor beta chain was found in a study of vaccination effects on CD4 cells after COVID-19. Turning to this clone: Its cognate antigen is unknown.

Data came from immunoSEQ multiplex PCR; TCRdb stores just in-frame clones and leaves some out. The sample records about 65,000 clones, more than 70% being singletons. Study outcomes and limitations: Infection- and vaccine-induced clones contracted markedly late after vaccination.

The germline CDR1 and CDR2 sequences are KGHDR and SFDVKD. The CDR3 contains 18 residues. V was shortened by 3 bases and J by 1 base, with 19 bases between the two germline ends. Under the ViraFEST assay, PBMC were stimulated with viral peptide pools so that antigen-specific CD4+ T cells expanded. Sequencing was performed afterwards. Investigators separated out CD4+ T cells once around 10 days of culture had passed. Having tested negative for nucleocapsid antibodies, the vaccine recipients showed no prior SARS-CoV-2 infection. Cultures used approximately 2 million PBMC per well, around 9 IU/ml IL-2 and 10 ug/ml peptides.

The rearrangement links TRBV24-1 to TRBJ2-3; D may be TRBD1 or TRBD2 (5 bases each). The clonotype was recovered from a human donor who received a COVID-19 vaccine. The sample consisted of CD4+ T cells from PBMCs cultured with HCoV-NL63 spike peptides, taken before COVID-19 vaccination. In nucleotides, the CDR3 is TGTGCCACCAGTGATATGGGACCGAAAGATGGAGGCACAGATACGCAGTATTTT. This codes for CATSDMGPKDGGTDTQYF.